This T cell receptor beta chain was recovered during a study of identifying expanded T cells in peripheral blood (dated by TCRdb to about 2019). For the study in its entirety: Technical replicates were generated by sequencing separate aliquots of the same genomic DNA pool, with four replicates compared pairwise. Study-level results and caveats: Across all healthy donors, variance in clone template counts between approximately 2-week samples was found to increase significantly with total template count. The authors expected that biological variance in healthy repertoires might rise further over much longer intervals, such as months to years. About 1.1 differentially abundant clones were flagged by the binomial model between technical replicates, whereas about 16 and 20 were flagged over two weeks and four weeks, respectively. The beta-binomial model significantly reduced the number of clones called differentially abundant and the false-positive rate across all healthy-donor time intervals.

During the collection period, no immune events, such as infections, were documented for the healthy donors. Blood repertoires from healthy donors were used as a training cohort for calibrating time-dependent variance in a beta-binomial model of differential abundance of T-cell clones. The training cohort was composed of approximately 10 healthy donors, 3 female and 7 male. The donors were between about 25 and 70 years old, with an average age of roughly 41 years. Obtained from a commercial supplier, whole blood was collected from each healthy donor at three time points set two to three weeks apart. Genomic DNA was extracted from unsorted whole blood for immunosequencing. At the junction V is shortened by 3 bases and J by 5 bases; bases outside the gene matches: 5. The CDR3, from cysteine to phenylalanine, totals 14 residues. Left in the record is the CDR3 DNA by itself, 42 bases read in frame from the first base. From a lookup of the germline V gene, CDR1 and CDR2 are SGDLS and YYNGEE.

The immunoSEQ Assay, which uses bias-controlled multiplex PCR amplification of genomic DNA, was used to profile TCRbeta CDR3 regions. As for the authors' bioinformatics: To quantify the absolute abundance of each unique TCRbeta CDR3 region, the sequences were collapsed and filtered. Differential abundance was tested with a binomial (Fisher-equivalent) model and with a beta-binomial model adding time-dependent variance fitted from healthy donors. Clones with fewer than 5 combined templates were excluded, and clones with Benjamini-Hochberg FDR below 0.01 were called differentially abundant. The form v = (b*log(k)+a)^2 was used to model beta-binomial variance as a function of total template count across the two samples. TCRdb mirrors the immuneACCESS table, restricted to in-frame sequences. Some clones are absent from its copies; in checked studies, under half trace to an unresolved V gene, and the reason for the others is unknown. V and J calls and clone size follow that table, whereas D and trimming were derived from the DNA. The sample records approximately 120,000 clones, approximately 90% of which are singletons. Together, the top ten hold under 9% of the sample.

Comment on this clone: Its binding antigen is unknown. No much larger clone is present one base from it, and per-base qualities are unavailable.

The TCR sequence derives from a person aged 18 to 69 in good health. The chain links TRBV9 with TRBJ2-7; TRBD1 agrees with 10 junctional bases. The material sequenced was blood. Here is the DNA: TGTGCCAGCAGCGATCGGGACAGGGGACACGAGCAGTACTTC. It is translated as CASSDRDRGHEQYF.